This TCR beta chain appears in the sequencing data of a study of CD8 T cell repertoires and HIV-1 epitope variants. Overall study: Separate wells received one of Twenty-five Gag or Nef variant peptides. An uncultured baseline aliquot held 1M T cells. Study-level results: Most of the nine antigen-specific clonotypes appeared cross-reactive to autologous or escape variants.

With regard to this clone: No antigen is known for it.

TCR beta CDR3 was sequenced at survey depth on immunoSEQ. Clones were read by immunoSEQ multiplex PCR, and TCRdb kept only the in-frame ones, dropping some. The data contain 2,500 to 3,500 clones, about 70% of them seen just once; the ten biggest clones take up 35% to 50%. There are 14 residues in the CDR3. Germline CDR1 and CDR2: MNHNS and SASEGT. V was clipped by 0 bases and J by 4 bases, with 10 bases between them. This chain links TRBV6-1 with TRBJ2-7; D ambiguous. The material sequenced was cultured CD8+ T cells derived from PBMCs. The TCR comes from a male donor with HIV. The CDR3 DNA reads as TGTGCCAGCAGTGAAGCGCGGAAAGGGTACGAGCAGTACTTC. Its protein product is CASSEARKGYEQYF.